Following are 11 T cell receptor beta chains from one sample sequenced in a study of control samples from healthy donors and cancer patients (dated by TCRdb to the early 2020s). To prepare the library, the immunoSEQ multiplex PCR assay was applied. The table comes from immuneACCESS by way of TCRdb, which keeps in-frame sequences with V and J called. Part of the clones is missing from these tables; in studies checked, under half for an unresolved V gene and the rest for unknown reasons. The table for this sample lists around 170,000 clones; 85% to 90% of them were counted only once. The ten largest account for nearly 5% of the sample. The sequencing sample was made of blood. All receptors come from a woman aged 25 to 39 in good health.

This clone occurred once. In the same sample, other DNA sequences code for this CDR3. This chain joins TRBV3-1 (or the pseudogene TRBV3-2) and TRBJ1-1, with unresolved D. The V gene lost 1 base and the J gene lost 4 bases, with 7 bases spanning the gap. CDR3 length equals 13 residues. Germline values: CDR1 LGHDT, CDR2 YNNKEL (reference sequence). The CDR3 loop is CASSQGRGTEAFF. In DNA form, the CDR3 reads TGTGCCAGCAGCCAAGGCCGGGGCACTGAAGCTTTCTTT.

The CDR3 reads CASSPTGYQPQHF. CDR3 bases: TGTGCCAGCAGCCCCACAGGGTACCAGCCCCAGCATTTT. The V and J genes are TRBV2 and TRBJ1-5, with D possibly matching TRBD1 (6 bases). In germline, CDR1 is SNHLY, CDR2 FYNNEI. The V and J ends lost 6 bases and 7 bases respectively, with 13 bases between them. This CDR3 is built from 13 residues.

This CDR3 is CSVGRNSYEQYF. The CDR3, as DNA: TGCAGCGTCGGGAGGAACAGCTACGAGCAGTACTTC. The chain uses TRBV29-1 and TRBJ2-7, with TRBD2 matching 7 bases. Germline CDR1 reads SQVTM; CDR2 reads ANQGSEA. J was trimmed by 3 bases and V by 6 bases; bases with no gene match: 5. This CDR3 has 12 residues.

The chain recombines TRBV11-3 with TRBJ1-2; 9 positions match TRBD1. The length of the CDR3 is 17 residues. CDR1 SGHNT and CDR2 YENEEA come from the germline V gene. The V gene end was trimmed by 0 bases and the J gene end by 3 bases; junction bases not matched to a gene: 8. CDR3 amino acids: CASSLEVGTGKDYGYTF. In nucleotides, the CDR3 is TGTGCCAGCAGCTTAGAGGTTGGGACAGGGAAGGACTATGGCTACACCTTC.

This clone was detected a few times. This chain links TRBV5-6 with TRBJ2-2, with D possibly being TRBD1 (5 bases). The ends were cut back, 1 base at V and 5 bases at J, with 9 bases in the middle. Germline V gene lookup returns CDR1 SGHDT and CDR2 YYEEEE. This CDR3 spans 14 amino acids. CDR3 nucleotide sequence: TGTGCCAGCAGCTTGCCTACAGGTACCGGGGAGCTGTTTTTT. Protein: CASSLPTGTGELFF.

This clone was detected once. CDR3 in amino acids: CASSLDHFRDEGRRKYF. For the CDR3, the DNA is TGTGCCAGCAGCTTAGACCATTTCCGGGACGAGGGAAGGAGGAAGTACTTC. The chain carries TRBV7-8 and TRBJ2-7; D might be TRBD1 or TRBD2, each matching 5 bases. The CDR3 extends over 17 amino acids. The germline V gene has CDR1 SGHVS and CDR2 FQNEAQ. The V end lost 1 base, the J end lost 11 bases, and 27 bases lay between the germline ends.

The V call is TRBV5-1, the J call TRBJ2-1; possibly TRBD2 for D (5 bases). The CDR3 sequence is 15 residues long. Deletions cut 0 bases from V and 6 bases from J, with 13 bases between. In germline, CDR1 is SGHRS, CDR2 YFSETQ. As DNA, the CDR3 is TGCGCCAGCAGCTTGGTGCTAGCCCCCGGCAATGAGCAGTTCTTC. It is translated as CASSLVLAPGNEQFF.

This clone was recorded only once. The rearrangement links TRBV5-1 to TRBJ1-3; tentatively, D is TRBD1 (6 bases). The CDR3 extends over 14 amino acids. From germline, CDR1 is SGHRS and CDR2 YFSETQ. Trimming removed 4 bases at V and 3 bases at J, with 11 bases between. The CDR3 sequence is CASSEGQLGNTIYF. The CDR3 DNA reads TGCGCCAGCAGCGAGGGACAACTTGGAAACACCATATATTTT.

The genes are TRBV19 and TRBJ1-1, with 7 bases that match TRBD1. The CDR3 is made up of 15 amino acids. The V and J ends lost 4 bases and 5 bases, in that order; junction bases with no gene match: 10. Germline V gene data show CDR1 as LNHDA and CDR2 as SQIVND (reference sequence). The CDR3 sequence is CASSTRRQGSTEAFF. CDR3 coding DNA: TGTGCCAGTAGTACCCGTCGACAGGGATCAACTGAAGCTTTCTTT.

CDR3 sequence: CAWSPAAAVEKLFF. DNA of the CDR3: TGTGCCTGGAGTCCGGCAGCCGCAGTTGAAAAACTGTTTTTT. The chain couples TRBV30 to TRBJ1-4, with D unclear. CDR1 and CDR2 (germline): GTSNPN, SVGIG (reference sequence). V was trimmed by 2 bases and J by 7 bases, leaving 14 bases between them. The CDR3 sequence is 14 residues long.

The rearrangement links TRBV6-6 to TRBJ2-7, with TRBD2 matching over 10 bases. CDR3 length: 14 amino acids. Germline V gene lookup returns CDR1 MNHNY and CDR2 SVGAGI (reference sequence). The V and J ends lost 6 bases and 4 bases, in that order; junction bases with no gene match: 6. The CDR3 loop is CASRPSSGGYEQYV. The CDR3 coding sequence is TGTGCCAGCAGACCATCTAGCGGGGGTTACGAGCAGTACGTC.